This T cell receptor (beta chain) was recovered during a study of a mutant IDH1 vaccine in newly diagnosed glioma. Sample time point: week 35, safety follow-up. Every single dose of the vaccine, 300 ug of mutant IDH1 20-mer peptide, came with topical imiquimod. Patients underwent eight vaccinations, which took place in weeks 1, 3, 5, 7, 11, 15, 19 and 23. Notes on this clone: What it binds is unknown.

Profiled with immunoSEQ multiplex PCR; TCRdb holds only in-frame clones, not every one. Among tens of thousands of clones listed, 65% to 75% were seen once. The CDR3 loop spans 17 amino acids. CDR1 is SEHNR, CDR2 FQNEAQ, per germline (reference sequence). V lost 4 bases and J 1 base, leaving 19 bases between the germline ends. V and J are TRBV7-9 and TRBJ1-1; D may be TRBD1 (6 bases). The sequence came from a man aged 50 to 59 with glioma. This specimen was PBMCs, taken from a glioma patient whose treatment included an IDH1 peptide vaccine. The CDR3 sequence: CASSSAHTNRANTEAFF. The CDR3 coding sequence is TGTGCCAGCAGCTCGGCGCACACCAACAGGGCGAACACTGAAGCTTTCTTT.